The rows below give T cell receptor beta chains drawn from one sample of a study of CD8+ T cells in alopecia areata. The assay was immunoSEQ multiplex PCR, and TCRdb's table has in-frame clones only and misses some. The sample consists of around 140,000 clones, 51% of them appearing once. The source was CD4+ T cells sorted from blood, collected at week 0. These receptors originate from a human donor with alopecia areata. Each CDR3 is given with its conserved first and last residue. D genes are given only for firm matches. Where a row states a size, it is once, few, many or the class of an expanded clone; other rows omit it.

D	J	size	V	CDR3	DNA
TRBD2	TRBJ2-3	NA	TRBV7-2	CASSLGLAGGTDTQYF	TGTGCCAGCAGTCTGGGACTAGCGGGAGGCACAGATACGCAGTATTTT
NA	TRBJ1-5	NA	TRBV4-3	CASSQDEGIDQPQHF	TGCGCCAGCAGCCAAGATGAGGGGATCGATCAGCCCCAGCATTTT
TRBD2	TRBJ2-7	NA	TRBV7-2	CASSLTSGRAFSYEQYF	TGTGCCAGCAGCTTGACTAGCGGGAGGGCCTTCTCCTACGAGCAGTACTTC
NA	TRBJ2-7	NA	TRBV27	CADAGRSYEQYF	TGTGCCGACGCAGGCAGGTCCTACGAGCAGTACTTC
NA	TRBJ2-7	once	TRBV10-3	CAIRGPLEYEQYF	TGTGCCATCCGGGGCCCTTTGGAATACGAGCAGTACTTC
NA	TRBJ2-1	NA	TRBV30	CAIELAKGDEQFF	TGTGCTATTGAACTAGCTAAAGGGGATGAGCAGTTCTTC
TRBD2	TRBJ2-5	NA	TRBV4-1	CASSLSLAGGQETQYF	TGCGCCAGCAGCCTATCCCTAGCGGGAGGGCAGGAGACCCAGTACTTC
NA	TRBJ2-7	NA	TRBV29-1	CSVENGGGISYEQYF	TGCAGCGTTGAAAATGGTGGGGGGATCTCTTACGAGCAGTACTTC
NA	TRBJ2-5	NA	TRBV27	CASGYSEETQYF	TGTGCCAGCGGATACAGTGAAGAGACCCAGTACTTC
NA	TRBJ2-5	NA	TRBV5-4	CASSFNGRGTQYF	TGTGCCAGCAGCTTCAACGGGAGAGGTACCCAGTACTTC
TRBD2	TRBJ2-3	NA	TRBV29-1	CSVRDYLGGTDTQYF	TGCAGCGTTCGGGACTACCTCGGAGGGACAGATACGCAGTATTTT
NA	TRBJ2-4	NA	TRBV27	CASSSLGGESKNIQYF	TGTGCCAGCAGTTCCCTCGGGGGTGAGAGCAAAAACATTCAGTACTTC
NA	TRBJ2-3	NA	TRBV4-1	CASSPRGTDTQYF	TGCGCCAGCAGCCCTCGGGGCACAGATACGCAGTATTTT
NA	TRBJ2-3	NA	TRBV30	CAWALGMGADTQYF	TGTGCCTGGGCACTAGGGATGGGGGCAGATACGCAGTATTTT
TRBD1	TRBJ1-1	NA	TRBV29-1	CSAGQGNTEAFF	TGCAGCGCCGGACAGGGGAACACTGAAGCTTTCTTT
NA	TRBJ2-3	NA	TRBV9	CASSVVLATDTQYF	TGTGCCAGCAGCGTAGTGCTGGCCACAGATACGCAGTATTTT
NA	TRBJ2-2	few	TRBV11-2	CASSLIGELFF	TGTGCCAGCAGCTTAATCGGGGAGCTGTTTTTT
TRBD2	TRBJ2-1	NA	TRBV25-1	CASSRGGYSGRLLNEQFF	TGTGCCAGCAGTAGGGGGGGCTATAGCGGGAGGCTCCTCAATGAGCAGTTCTTC
NA	TRBJ1-5	once	TRBV30	CAWSVLTGNQPQHF	TGTGCCTGGAGTGTCCTGACGGGAAATCAGCCCCAGCATTTT
TRBD2	TRBJ2-5	NA	TRBV5-1	CASSPGTTQETQYF	TGCGCCAGCAGCCCCGGGACTACTCAAGAGACCCAGTACTTC
NA	TRBJ2-1	NA	TRBV5-1	CASSITSVSYNEQFF	TGCGCCAGCAGCATAACTAGTGTTTCCTACAATGAGCAGTTCTTC
NA	TRBJ2-3	NA	TRBV29-1	CSVASDTQYF	TGCAGCGTCGCCTCAGATACGCAGTATTTT
NA	TRBJ1-2	NA	TRBV15	CATSVSWDGRGYTF	TGTGCCACCAGCGTATCATGGGACGGCCGAGGCTACACCTTC
NA	TRBJ1-2	few	TRBV5-1	CASTEQGPNYGYTF	TGCGCCAGCACCGAACAGGGCCCAAACTATGGCTACACCTTC
NA	TRBJ2-1	NA	TRBV5-1	CASSSSGGPYNEQFF	TGCGCCAGCAGCTCGTCCGGGGGACCCTACAATGAGCAGTTCTTC
TRBD2	TRBJ2-5	NA	TRBV7-8	CASSLAFSGTETQYF	TGTGCCAGCAGCTTAGCGTTTAGCGGGACGGAGACCCAGTACTTC
NA	TRBJ2-2	NA	TRBV18	CASSPAGHTGELFF	TGTGCCAGCTCACCAGCCGGGCACACCGGGGAGCTGTTTTTT
TRBD1	TRBJ2-3	few	TRBV2	CASSADRVGDTQYF	TGTGCCAGCAGCGCGGACAGGGTCGGTGATACGCAGTATTTT
NA	TRBJ1-1	few	TRBV29-1	CSDGVNTEAFF	TGCAGCGACGGGGTGAACACTGAAGCTTTCTTT
NA	TRBJ1-4	few	TRBV28	CASSLYRRPSNEKLFF	TGTGCCAGCAGTTTGTACCGACGACCCAGTAATGAAAAACTGTTTTTT
NA	TRBJ1-5	NA	TRBV23-1	CASSQPGRPRLGRQHF	TGCGCCAGCAGTCAACCCGGACGTCCCCGCCTCGGCCGCCAGCATTTT
NA	TRBJ2-7	few	TRBV29-1	CSVVRGSSYEQYF	TGCAGCGTTGTAAGGGGTAGCTCCTACGAGCAGTACTTC
TRBD2	TRBJ2-1	NA	TRBV12-5	CASGFGGINEQFF	TGTGCTAGTGGTTTCGGGGGGATCAATGAGCAGTTCTTC
NA	TRBJ2-3	NA	TRBV30	CAWGEGLGTDTQYF	TGTGCCTGGGGGGAAGGCCTTGGCACAGATACGCAGTATTTT
NA	TRBJ2-5	NA	TRBV6-6	CASSYSRVQTQYF	TGTGCCAGCAGTTACTCGAGGGTCCAGACCCAGTACTTC
NA	TRBJ2-6	many	TRBV7-3	CASSLTGANVLTF	TGTGCCAGCAGCTTGACAGGGGCCAACGTCCTGACTTTC
NA	TRBJ2-3	NA	TRBV6-1	CASSDETQRYF	TGTGCCAGCAGTGACGAGACCCAGCGGTATTTT
NA	TRBJ2-5	few	TRBV28	CASSLGGTGYTETQYF	TGTGCCAGCAGCCTGGGGGGGACAGGCTATACTGAGACCCAGTACTTC
NA	TRBJ2-1	NA	TRBV6-5	CASSSGWRHSYNEQFF	TGTGCCAGCAGTTCGGGGTGGAGGCACTCCTACAATGAGCAGTTCTTC
NA	TRBJ2-7	NA	TRBV6-6	CASSYTTYEQYF	TGTGCCAGCAGTTACACCACCTACGAGCAGTACTTC